The clone carrying this TCR beta chain was seen a few times. The data derive from a study of graft-versus-host responses after intestinal transplantation. The germline CDR1 and CDR2 sequences are KGHSH and LQKENI. The ends were cut back, 6 bases at V and 3 bases at J, with 18 bases in the middle. This CDR3 is built from 15 residues. Profiled with immunoSEQ multiplex PCR; TCRdb holds only in-frame clones, not every one. This table holds 5,000 to 6,500 clones, around 33% found once. Labeling with CFSE marked roughly 200,000 responder cells, which were plated with roughly 200,000 irradiated, violet-dye-labeled stimulator cells.

The rearrangement uses TRBV18 and TRBJ2-7, with D perhaps TRBD1 (5 bases). The sequencing used alloreactive CD8+ T cells from a mixed lymphocyte reaction culture, collected before intestinal transplant. The subset here: CFSE-low proliferating T cells sorted from roughly 6-day pre-transplant mixed lymphocyte reaction (GvH or HvG direction). The TCR originated in a human patient who received an intestinal transplant. In DNA form, the CDR3 reads TGTGCCAGCTCCTTGCCTCAGACAGCGCGCTACGAGCAGTACTTC. Protein: CASSLPQTARYEQYF.